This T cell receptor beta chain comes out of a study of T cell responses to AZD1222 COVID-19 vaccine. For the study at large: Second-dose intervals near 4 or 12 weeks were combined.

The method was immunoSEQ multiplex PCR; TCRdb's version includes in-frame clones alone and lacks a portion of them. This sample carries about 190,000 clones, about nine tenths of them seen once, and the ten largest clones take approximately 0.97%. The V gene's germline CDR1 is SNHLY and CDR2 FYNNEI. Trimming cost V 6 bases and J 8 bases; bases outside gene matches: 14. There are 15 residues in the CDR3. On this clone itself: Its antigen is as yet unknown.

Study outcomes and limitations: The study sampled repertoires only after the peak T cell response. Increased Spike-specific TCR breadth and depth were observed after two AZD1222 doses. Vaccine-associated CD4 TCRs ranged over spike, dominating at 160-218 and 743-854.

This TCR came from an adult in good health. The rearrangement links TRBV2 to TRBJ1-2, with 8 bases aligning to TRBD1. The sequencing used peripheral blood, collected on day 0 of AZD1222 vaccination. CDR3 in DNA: TGTGCCAGCAGCCGTGGACAGGGAAAGTTGAGCGGCTACACCTTC. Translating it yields CASSRGQGKLSGYTF. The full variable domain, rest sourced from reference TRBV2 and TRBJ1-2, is EPEVTQTPSHQVTQMGQEVILRCVPISNHLYFYWYRQILGQKVEFLVSFYNNEISEKSEIFDDQFSVERPDGSNFTLKIRSTKLEDSAMYFCASSRGQGKLSGYTFGSGTRLTVV.